The TCR beta chain under discussion was sequenced for a study of Graves' ophthalmopathy and Graves' hyperthyroidism. The table lists this clonotype with many counts. Amplification from RNA transcripts yielded the TCR beta CDR3 regions. HTBI primers primed a first-round RT-PCR, and a second-round multiplex PCR followed. Each CDR3 protein gets one entry after TCRdb re-called the multiplex PCR reads with MiXCR. The data contain about 700,000 distinct CDR3 sequences, 35% to 50% of them seen just once; the ten biggest clones take up under 3.5%. CDR1 is MGHRA and CDR2 is YSYEKL in the germline V gene. V lost 1 base and J 4 bases, leaving 13 bases between the germline ends. The CDR3 spans 15 residues.

The specimen sequenced was peripheral blood. The genes are TRBV4-1 and TRBJ1-2, with a possible D match to TRBD1 (6 bases). This TCR came from an adult man with Graves' ophthalmopathy. The CDR3 nucleotides are TGCGCCAGCAGCCAAGCAGGGGCGTTGGGCTATGGCTACACCTTC. Encoded protein: CASSQAGALGYGYTF.